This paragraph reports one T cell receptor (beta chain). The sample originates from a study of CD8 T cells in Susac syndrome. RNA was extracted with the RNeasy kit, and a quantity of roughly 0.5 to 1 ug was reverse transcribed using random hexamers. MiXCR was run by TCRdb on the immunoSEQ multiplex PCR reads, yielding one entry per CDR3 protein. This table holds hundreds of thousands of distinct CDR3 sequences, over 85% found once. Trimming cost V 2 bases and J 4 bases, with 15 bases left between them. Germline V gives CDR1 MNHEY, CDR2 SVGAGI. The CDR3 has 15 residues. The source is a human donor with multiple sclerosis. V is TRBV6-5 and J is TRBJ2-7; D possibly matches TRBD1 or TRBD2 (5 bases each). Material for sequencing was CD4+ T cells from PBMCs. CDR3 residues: CASSYATGPEYEQYF. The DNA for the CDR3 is TGTGCCAGCAGTTACGCGACGGGACCAGAGTACGAGCAGTACTTC.